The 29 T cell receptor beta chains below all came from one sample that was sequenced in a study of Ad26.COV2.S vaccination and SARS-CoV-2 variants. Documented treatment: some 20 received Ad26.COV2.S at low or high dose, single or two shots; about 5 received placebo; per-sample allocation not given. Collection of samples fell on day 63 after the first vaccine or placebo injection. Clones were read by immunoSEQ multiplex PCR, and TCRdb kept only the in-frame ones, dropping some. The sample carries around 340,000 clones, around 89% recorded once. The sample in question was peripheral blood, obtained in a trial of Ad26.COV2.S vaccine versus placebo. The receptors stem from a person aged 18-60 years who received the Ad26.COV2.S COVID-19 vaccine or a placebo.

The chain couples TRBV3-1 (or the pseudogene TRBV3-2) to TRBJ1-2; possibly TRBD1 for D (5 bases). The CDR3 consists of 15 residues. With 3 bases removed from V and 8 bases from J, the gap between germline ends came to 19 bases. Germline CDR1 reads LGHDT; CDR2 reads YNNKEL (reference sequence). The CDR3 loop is CASSHPRAGTRGYTF. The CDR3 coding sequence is TGTGCCAGCAGCCATCCCAGAGCCGGGACGCGAGGCTACACCTTC.

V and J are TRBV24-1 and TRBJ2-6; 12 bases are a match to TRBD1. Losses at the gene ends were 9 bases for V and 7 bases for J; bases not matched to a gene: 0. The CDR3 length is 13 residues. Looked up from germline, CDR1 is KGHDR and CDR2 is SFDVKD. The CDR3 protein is CATGTGGANVLTF. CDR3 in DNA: TGTGCCACCGGGACAGGGGGCGCCAACGTCCTGACTTTC.

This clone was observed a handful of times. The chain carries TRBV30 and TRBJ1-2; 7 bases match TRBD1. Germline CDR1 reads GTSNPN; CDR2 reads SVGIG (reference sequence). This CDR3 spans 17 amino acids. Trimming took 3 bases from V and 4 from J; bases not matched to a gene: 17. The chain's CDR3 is CAWRANRETHRGYGYTF. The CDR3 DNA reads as TGTGCCTGGAGAGCCAACCGGGAGACCCACAGGGGCTATGGCTACACCTTC.

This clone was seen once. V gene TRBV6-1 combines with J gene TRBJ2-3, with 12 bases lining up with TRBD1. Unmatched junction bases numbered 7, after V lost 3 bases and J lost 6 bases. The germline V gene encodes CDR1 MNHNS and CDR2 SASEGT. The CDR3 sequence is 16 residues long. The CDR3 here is CASSDYGTGGADTQYF. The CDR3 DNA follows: TGTGCCAGCAGTGATTACGGGACAGGGGGCGCGGATACGCAGTATTTT.

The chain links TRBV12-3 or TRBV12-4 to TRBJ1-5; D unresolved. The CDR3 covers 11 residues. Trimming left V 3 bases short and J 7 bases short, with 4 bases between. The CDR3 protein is CASSFGQPQHF. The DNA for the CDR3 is TGTGCCAGCAGTTTTGGGCAGCCCCAGCATTTT.

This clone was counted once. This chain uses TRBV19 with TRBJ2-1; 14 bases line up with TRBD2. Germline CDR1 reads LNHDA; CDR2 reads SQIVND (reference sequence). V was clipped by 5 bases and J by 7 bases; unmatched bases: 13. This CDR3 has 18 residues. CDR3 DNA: TGTGCCAGTAGTGTCGGGACTAGCGGGGGAGTAAGGTTGAATGAGCAGTTCTTC. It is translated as CASSVGTSGGVRLNEQFF.

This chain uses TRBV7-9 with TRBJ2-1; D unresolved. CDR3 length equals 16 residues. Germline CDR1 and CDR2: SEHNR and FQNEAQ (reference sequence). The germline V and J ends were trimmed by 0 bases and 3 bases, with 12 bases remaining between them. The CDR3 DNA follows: TGTGCCAGCAGCTTAGCGATTAGTCCCATCTACAATGAGCAGTTCTTC. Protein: CASSLAISPIYNEQFF.

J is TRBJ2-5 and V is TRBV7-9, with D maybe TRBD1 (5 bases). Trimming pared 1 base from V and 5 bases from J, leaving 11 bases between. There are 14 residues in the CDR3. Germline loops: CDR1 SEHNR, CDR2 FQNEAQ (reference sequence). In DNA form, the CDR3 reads TGTGCCAGCAGCTTAGATCAGGGATTGGAGACCCAGTACTTC. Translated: CASSLDQGLETQYF.

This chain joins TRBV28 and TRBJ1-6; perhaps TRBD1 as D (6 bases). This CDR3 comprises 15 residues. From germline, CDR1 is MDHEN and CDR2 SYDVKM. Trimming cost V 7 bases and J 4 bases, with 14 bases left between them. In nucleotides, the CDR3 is TGTGCCAGCATCCACCGAACAGGGTATAATTCACCCCTCCACTTT. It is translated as CASIHRTGYNSPLHF.

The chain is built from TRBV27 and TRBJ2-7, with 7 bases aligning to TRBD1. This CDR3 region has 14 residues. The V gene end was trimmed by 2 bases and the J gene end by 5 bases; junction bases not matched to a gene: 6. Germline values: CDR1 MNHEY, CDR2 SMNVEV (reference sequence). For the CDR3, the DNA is TGTGCCAGCAGTTTAGGGGACAGTCTCCACGAGCAGTACTTC. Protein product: CASSLGDSLHEQYF.

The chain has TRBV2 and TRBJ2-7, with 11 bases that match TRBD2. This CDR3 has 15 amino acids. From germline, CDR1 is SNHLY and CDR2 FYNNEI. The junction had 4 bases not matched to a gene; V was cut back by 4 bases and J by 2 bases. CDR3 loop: CASSVLAGETYEQYF. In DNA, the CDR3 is TGTGCCAGCAGTGTACTAGCGGGGGAAACCTACGAGCAGTACTTC.

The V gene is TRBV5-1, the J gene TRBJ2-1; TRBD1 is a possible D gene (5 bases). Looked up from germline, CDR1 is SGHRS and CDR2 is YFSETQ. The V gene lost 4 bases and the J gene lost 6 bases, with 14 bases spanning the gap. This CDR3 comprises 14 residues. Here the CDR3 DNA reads TGCGCCAGCAGCCAATACAGTCAGGGCAATGAGCAGTTCTTC. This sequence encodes CASSQYSQGNEQFF.

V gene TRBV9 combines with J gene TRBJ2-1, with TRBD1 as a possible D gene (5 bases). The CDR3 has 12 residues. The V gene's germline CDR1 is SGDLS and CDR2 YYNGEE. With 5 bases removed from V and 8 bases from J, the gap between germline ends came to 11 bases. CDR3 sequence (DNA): TGTGCCAGCAGTCAACAGGTTGATGAGCAGTTCTTC. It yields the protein CASSQQVDEQFF.

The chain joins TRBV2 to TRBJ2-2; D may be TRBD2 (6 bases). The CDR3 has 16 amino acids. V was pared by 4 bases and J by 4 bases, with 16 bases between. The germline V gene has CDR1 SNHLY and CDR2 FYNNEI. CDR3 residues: CASSGLGQGGTGELFF. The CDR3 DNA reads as TGTGCCAGCAGTGGGTTGGGGCAGGGAGGCACCGGGGAGCTGTTTTTT.

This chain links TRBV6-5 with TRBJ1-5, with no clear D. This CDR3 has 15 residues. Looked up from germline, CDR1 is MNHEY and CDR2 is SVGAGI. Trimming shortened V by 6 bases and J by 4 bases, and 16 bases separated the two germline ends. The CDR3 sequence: CASSTDRGTNQPQHF. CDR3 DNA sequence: TGTGCCAGCAGCACCGATCGGGGAACTAATCAGCCCCAGCATTTT.

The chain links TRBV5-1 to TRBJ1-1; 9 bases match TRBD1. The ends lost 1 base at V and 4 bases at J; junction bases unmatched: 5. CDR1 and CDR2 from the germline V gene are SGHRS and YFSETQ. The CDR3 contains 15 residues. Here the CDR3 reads CASSLTGGLGTEAFF. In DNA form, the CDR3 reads TGCGCCAGCAGCTTGACAGGGGGCCTTGGCACTGAAGCTTTCTTT.

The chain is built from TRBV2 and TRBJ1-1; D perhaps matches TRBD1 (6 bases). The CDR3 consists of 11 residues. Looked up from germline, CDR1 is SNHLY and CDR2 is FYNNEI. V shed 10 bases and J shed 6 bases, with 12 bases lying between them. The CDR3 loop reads CATVGQSEAFF. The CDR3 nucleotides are TGTGCCACCGTTGGACAGTCTGAAGCTTTCTTT. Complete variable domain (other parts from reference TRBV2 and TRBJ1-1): EPEVTQTPSHQVTQMGQEVILRCVPISNHLYFYWYRQILGQKVEFLVSFYNNEISEKSEIFDDQFSVERPDGSNFTLKIRSTKLEDSAMYFCATVGQSEAFFGQGTRLTVV.

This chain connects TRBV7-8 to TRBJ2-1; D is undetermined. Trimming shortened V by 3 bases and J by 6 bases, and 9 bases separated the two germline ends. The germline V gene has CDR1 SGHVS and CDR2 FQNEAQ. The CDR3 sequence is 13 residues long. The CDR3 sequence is CASSFSGSNEQFF. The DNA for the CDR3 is TGTGCCAGCAGCTTCTCAGGTTCCAATGAGCAGTTCTTC. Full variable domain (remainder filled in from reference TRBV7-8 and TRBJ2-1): GAGVSQSPRYKVAKRGQDVALRCDPISGHVSLFWYQQALGQGPEFLTYFQNEAQLDKSGLPSDRFFAERPEGSVSTLKIQRTQQEDSAVYLCASSFSGSNEQFFGPGTRLTVL.

This chain's CDR3 is CASSDGTNYGYTF. CDR3 nucleotide sequence: TGTGCCAGCAGTGATGGCACGAACTATGGCTACACCTTC. The chain has TRBV2 and TRBJ1-2; D call uncertain. The length of the CDR3 is 13 residues. Germline V lookup: CDR1 SNHLY, CDR2 FYNNEI. V was shortened by 3 bases and J by 2 bases, with 7 bases between the two germline ends.

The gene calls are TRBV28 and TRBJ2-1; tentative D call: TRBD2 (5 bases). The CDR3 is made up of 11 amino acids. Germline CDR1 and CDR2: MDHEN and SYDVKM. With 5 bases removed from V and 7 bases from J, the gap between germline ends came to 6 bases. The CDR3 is CASSRGNEQFF. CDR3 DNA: TGTGCCAGCAGTCGGGGAAATGAGCAGTTCTTC.

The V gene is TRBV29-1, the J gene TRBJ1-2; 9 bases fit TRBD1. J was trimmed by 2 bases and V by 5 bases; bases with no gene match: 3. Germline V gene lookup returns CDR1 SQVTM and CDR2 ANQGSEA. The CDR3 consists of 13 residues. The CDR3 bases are TGCAGCGTTAGACAGGGGGGGAACTATGGCTACACCTTC. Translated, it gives CSVRQGGNYGYTF.

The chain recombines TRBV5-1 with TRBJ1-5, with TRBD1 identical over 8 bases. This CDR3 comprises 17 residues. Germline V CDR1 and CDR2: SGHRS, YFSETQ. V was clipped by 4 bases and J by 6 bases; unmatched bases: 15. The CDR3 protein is CASSPTPSTGEGQPQHF. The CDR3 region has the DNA TGCGCCAGCAGCCCAACCCCTTCGACAGGGGAGGGTCAGCCCCAGCATTTT.

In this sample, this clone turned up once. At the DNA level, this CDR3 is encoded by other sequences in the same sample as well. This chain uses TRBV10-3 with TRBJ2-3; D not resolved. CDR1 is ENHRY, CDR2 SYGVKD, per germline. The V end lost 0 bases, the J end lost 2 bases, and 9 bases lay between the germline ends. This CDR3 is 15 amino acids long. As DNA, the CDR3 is TGTGCCATCAGTGAGTCGAGAGGATCCACAGATACGCAGTATTTT. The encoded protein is CAISESRGSTDTQYF.

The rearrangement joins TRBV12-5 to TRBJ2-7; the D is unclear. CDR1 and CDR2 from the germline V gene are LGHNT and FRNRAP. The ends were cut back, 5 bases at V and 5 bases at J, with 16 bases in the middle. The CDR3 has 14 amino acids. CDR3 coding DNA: TGTGCTAGTGGTCTTCTTTCGACCCCCCACGAGCAGTACTTC. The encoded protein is CASGLLSTPHEQYF.

CDR3 sequence reads: CASSLLQGVEAFF. For the CDR3, the DNA is TGTGCCAGCAGTTTATTACAGGGGGTCGAAGCTTTCTTT. The rearrangement links TRBV27 to TRBJ1-1; 8 bases line up with TRBD1. The CDR3 covers 13 residues. Germline loops: CDR1 MNHEY, CDR2 SMNVEV (reference sequence). V gave up 1 base and J gave up 8 bases; unmatched junction bases: 3.

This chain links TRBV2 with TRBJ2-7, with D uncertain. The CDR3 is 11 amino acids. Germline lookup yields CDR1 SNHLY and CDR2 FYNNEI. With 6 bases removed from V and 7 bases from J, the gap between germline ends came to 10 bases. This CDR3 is CASRAVGEQYF. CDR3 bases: TGTGCCAGCAGGGCAGTGGGTGAGCAGTACTTC.

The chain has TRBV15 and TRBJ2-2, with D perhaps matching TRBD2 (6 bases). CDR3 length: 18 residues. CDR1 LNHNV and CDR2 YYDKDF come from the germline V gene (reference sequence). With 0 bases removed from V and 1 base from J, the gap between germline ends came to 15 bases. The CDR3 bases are TGTGCCACCAGCAGAGACCCTCTTCTAGCGAAGAACACCGGGGAGCTGTTTTTT. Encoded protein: CATSRDPLLAKNTGELFF.

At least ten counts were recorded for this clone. The CDR3 region is CASSLTGTELYNEQFF. The CDR3 DNA reads as TGTGCCAGCAGCTTAACCGGGACAGAGCTATACAATGAGCAGTTCTTC. The chain recombines TRBV7-3 with TRBJ2-1, with 7 bases aligning to TRBD1. This CDR3 region has 16 residues. Germline loops: CDR1 SGHTA, CDR2 FQGTGA. With V trimmed by 0 bases and J by 4 bases, 6 bases remained unmatched. The entire variable domain, with the rest obtained from reference TRBV7-3 and TRBJ2-1, is as follows: GAGVSQTPSNKVTEKGKYVELRCDPISGHTALYWYRQSLGQGPEFLIYFQGTGAADDSGLPNDRFFAVRPEGSVSTLKIQRTERGDSAVYLCASSLTGTELYNEQFFGPGTRLTVL.

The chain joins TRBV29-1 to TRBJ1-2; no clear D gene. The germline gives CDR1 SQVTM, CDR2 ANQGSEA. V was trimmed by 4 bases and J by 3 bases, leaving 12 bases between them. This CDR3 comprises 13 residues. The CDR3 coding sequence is TGCAGCGTTGGGACCGGCAGAGACTATGGCTACACCTTC. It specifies CSVGTGRDYGYTF.